One sample yielded the 23 T cell receptor beta chains listed below, sequenced in a study of cytomegalovirus exposure and HLA in healthy donors. Profiling relied on immunoSEQ multiplex PCR, and the TCRdb table lists in-frame clones only, not all of them. The table shows 80,000 to 100,000 clones, with roughly 85% occurring only once. Sequencing was done on a sample of PBMCs. The receptors shown here come from a woman in her 30s in good health and CMV-seronegative.

CDR3 coding DNA: TGTGCCACTGGGAGTTGGCCCCAGCATTTT. Its translation is CATGSWPQHF. The gene calls are TRBV19 and TRBJ1-5; D unresolved. This CDR3 is built from 10 residues. V gave up 10 bases and J gave up 9 bases, with 10 bases separating them. CDR1 and CDR2 (germline): LNHDA, SQIVND (reference sequence).

This chain links TRBV29-1 with TRBJ2-1, with TRBD2 as a possible D gene (6 bases). The ends were cut back, 8 bases at V and 4 bases at J, with 15 bases in the middle. Germline CDR1 reads SQVTM; CDR2 reads ANQGSEA. This CDR3 has 13 residues. Here the CDR3 reads CSSRPSEYNEQFF. The DNA of the CDR3 is TGCAGCTCTCGCCCTAGCGAGTACAATGAGCAGTTCTTC.

This clone was detected once. The chain carries TRBV4-3 and TRBJ2-7, with D possibly matching TRBD1 (6 bases). This CDR3 region has 16 residues. Germline V lookup: CDR1 LGHNA, CDR2 YSLEER. V gave up 4 bases and J gave up 3 bases, with 19 bases separating them. This chain's CDR3 is CASSPKSEGEFYEQYF. The CDR3 DNA reads as TGCGCCAGCAGCCCAAAATCCGAGGGGGAATTCTACGAGCAGTACTTC.

The rearrangement joins TRBV2 to TRBJ2-2, with TRBD2 as a possible D gene (5 bases). Between the trimmed V and J ends, which lost 4 bases and 4 bases, there was a span of 16 bases. The CDR3 contains 16 residues. The V gene's germline CDR1 is SNHLY and CDR2 FYNNEI. Here the CDR3 reads CASSAEAVRSTGELFF. The CDR3 DNA follows: TGTGCCAGCAGTGCGGAGGCGGTCAGATCCACCGGGGAGCTGTTTTTT.

V usage is TRBV21-1 and J usage is TRBJ2-2; the table assigns TRBD1, which was not confirmed against the DNA. TRBV21-1 is a known pseudogene. The length of the CDR3 is 19 residues. The DNA of the CDR3 is TGTGCCAGCAGCAAGATGGTGTTCCAGGACAGGGGGCAGGTCGGGGAGCTGTTTTTT. Residues: CASSKMVFQDRGQVGELFF.

J is TRBJ2-5 and V is TRBV11-2; 10 bases agree with TRBD1. From germline, CDR1 is SGHAT and CDR2 FQNNGV. The CDR3 has 15 residues. The V gene end was trimmed by 2 bases and the J gene end by 5 bases; junction bases not matched to a gene: 5. In DNA, the CDR3 is TGTGCCAGCAGCTTACGGACAGGGGGTGGGGAGACCCAGTACTTC. It yields the protein CASSLRTGGGETQYF.

This rearrangement joins TRBV4-2 to TRBJ1-5; D may be TRBD1 (6 bases). With 0 bases removed from V and 7 bases from J, the gap between germline ends came to 13 bases. The CDR3 totals 15 residues. Germline CDR1 is LGHNA and CDR2 is YNFKEQ. CDR3 sequence: CASSQDERGLQPQHF. The DNA of the CDR3 is TGTGCCAGCAGCCAAGACGAGAGGGGGTTGCAGCCCCAGCATTTT.

The genes are TRBV5-6 and TRBJ2-1; TRBD1 aligns across 8 bases. V shed 0 bases, J shed 0 bases, and the junction held 8 bases outside the gene matches. There are 18 residues in the CDR3. Germline-derived CDR1 and CDR2 are SGHDT and YYEEEE. The CDR3 spells CASSLVRTGRSSYNEQFF. The CDR3 nucleotides are TGTGCCAGCAGCTTGGTTAGGACAGGGAGAAGCTCCTACAATGAGCAGTTCTTC.

The chain has TRBV4-2 and TRBJ1-4, with D hard to call. Germline V gives CDR1 LGHNA, CDR2 YNFKEQ. This CDR3 region has 12 residues. Trimming removed 0 bases at V and 13 bases at J, with 9 bases between. Here the CDR3 DNA reads TGTGCCAGCAGCCAAGACACCCAGTCACTGTTTTTT. As protein: CASSQDTQSLFF.

This clone has only one observation. V gene TRBV15 combines with J gene TRBJ2-7; 9 positions match TRBD2. V dropped 0 bases and J dropped 6; count of bases not matched to a gene: 9. Germline V lookup: CDR1 LNHNV, CDR2 YYDKDF (reference sequence). The CDR3 runs to 16 residues. The CDR3 coding sequence is TGTGCCACCAGCAGAGAAATGGGACTAGCCTTGCGCGAGCAGTACTTC. It yields the protein CATSREMGLALREQYF.

The chain links TRBV29-1 to TRBJ1-2; possible D gene TRBD1, 6 bases. The germline gives CDR1 SQVTM, CDR2 ANQGSEA. This CDR3 is built from 15 residues. Trimming removed 7 bases at V and 8 bases at J, with 26 bases between. The CDR3 reads CSASGWGSGDGGYTF. The DNA for the CDR3 is TGCAGCGCCTCCGGCTGGGGTTCAGGGGATGGCGGCTACACCTTC.

The chain couples TRBV5-4 to TRBJ2-6; 7 bases are shared with TRBD1. Germline trimming cut 4 bases from V and 8 bases from J; bases unmatched to any gene: 9. From germline, CDR1 is SGHNT and CDR2 YYREEE (reference sequence). This CDR3 has 15 amino acids. The CDR3 nucleotides read TGTGCCAGCAGCCCGGGACAGTCCCGGACCAACGTCCTGACTTTC. The encoded protein is CASSPGQSRTNVLTF.

This clone was recorded only once. This chain links TRBV5-1 with TRBJ1-1, with 11 bases identical to TRBD1. Germline trimming cut 2 bases from V and 7 bases from J; bases unmatched to any gene: 7. The CDR3 totals 15 residues. Germline CDR1 and CDR2: SGHRS and YFSETQ. For the CDR3, the DNA is TGCGCCAGCAGCTTTGGACAGGGGGCCCTACTTGAAGCTTTCTTT. The encoded protein is CASSFGQGALLEAFF.

The chain employs TRBV12-5 and TRBJ2-7; weak D call: TRBD1 (5 bases). Germline lookup yields CDR1 LGHNT and CDR2 FRNRAP. The CDR3 consists of 14 residues. The germline V and J ends were trimmed by 6 bases and 2 bases, with 14 bases remaining between them. As DNA, the CDR3 is TGTGCTAGTGGCCTTTCAGGGTCTCCCTACGAGCAGTACTTC. It yields the protein CASGLSGSPYEQYF.

The CDR3 loop is CASSPLGAYTDTQYF. The CDR3 DNA follows: TGTGCCAGTAGCCCACTTGGAGCTTACACAGATACGCAGTATTTT. This rearrangement joins TRBV19 to TRBJ2-3; the D is unclear. This CDR3 is 15 amino acids long. The ends were cut back, 6 bases at V and 2 bases at J, with 15 bases in the middle. CDR1 is LNHDA and CDR2 is SQIVND in the germline V gene (reference sequence).

The chain uses TRBV6-1 and TRBJ2-5, with no clear D. The germline CDR1 and CDR2 sequences are MNHNS and SASEGT. The CDR3 is made up of 14 amino acids. The V end was cut by 11 bases, the J end by 1 base, with 17 bases between. CDR3 amino acids: CARPPAGSQETQYF. The DNA for the CDR3 is TGTGCCCGCCCGCCCGCAGGCTCCCAAGAGACCCAGTACTTC.

This clone was counted only a few times. The chain carries TRBV5-3 and TRBJ2-7, with 11 bases matching TRBD1. TRBV5-3 is reported as an ORF; its role is uncertain. There are 19 residues in the CDR3. V lost 1 base, J lost 5 bases, and 17 bases stayed unmatched. CDR3 bases: TGTGCCAGAAGCTTGATGGGGACAGGGGGTTTTGCGGGAGGGGACGAGCAGTACTTC. Amino acids: CARSLMGTGGFAGGDEQYF.

V gene TRBV7-6 combines with J gene TRBJ2-2, with 7 bases matching TRBD1. Germline values: CDR1 SGHVS, CDR2 FNYEAQ. V shed 4 bases and J 1 base; nucleotides not matched to a gene: 6. This CDR3 region has 16 residues. CDR3 in amino acids: CASSSLGTENTGELFF. In nucleotides, the CDR3 is TGTGCCAGCAGCTCCCTCGGGACAGAGAACACCGGGGAGCTGTTTTTT.

This chain uses TRBV18 with TRBJ2-7; TRBD2 agrees at 9 bases. This CDR3 has 15 residues. The germline CDR1 and CDR2 sequences are KGHSH and LQKENI. The trim removed 3 bases at V and 0 bases at J, leaving 3 bases unmatched. CDR3 sequence (DNA): TGTGCCAGCTCACCGGATAGCGGGGGCTCCTACGAGCAGTACTTC. This codes for CASSPDSGGSYEQYF.

The rearrangement links TRBV9 to TRBJ2-3, with TRBD2 matching over 8 bases. This CDR3 spans 17 amino acids. CDR1 and CDR2 from the germline V gene are SGDLS and YYNGEE. V shed 3 bases, J shed 1 base, and the junction held 10 bases outside the gene matches. DNA for the CDR3: TGTGCCAGCAGCGAACGTAGCGGGGCCTTACGCACAGATACGCAGTATTTT. The encoded protein is CASSERSGALRTDTQYF.

V and J are TRBV7-9 and TRBJ1-4, with TRBD1 as a possible D gene (5 bases). V shed 1 base and J shed 6 bases, with 12 bases lying between them. In germline, CDR1 is SEHNR, CDR2 FQNEAQ (reference sequence). The CDR3 has 15 residues. This chain's CDR3 is CASSLGGTLDEKLFF. In nucleotides, the CDR3 is TGTGCCAGCAGCTTAGGCGGGACGCTTGATGAAAAACTGTTTTTT.

This sequence joins TRBV27 and TRBJ2-3; perhaps TRBD2 as D (6 bases). V lost 5 bases, J lost 4 bases, and 10 bases lay in between. Looked up from germline, CDR1 is MNHEY and CDR2 is SMNVEV (reference sequence). The CDR3 sequence is 13 residues long. The CDR3 DNA reads TGTGCCAGCAGTCGATTAGCGGCAGATACGCAGTATTTT. As protein: CASSRLAADTQYF.

V usage is TRBV2 and J usage is TRBJ2-7, with TRBD2 matching 9 bases. Germline-derived CDR1 and CDR2 are SNHLY and FYNNEI. The CDR3 covers 15 residues. V trimming: 10 bases; J trimming: 2 bases; junction bases outside the gene matches: 12. The CDR3: CAIPMSSGEPYEQYF. The CDR3, as DNA: TGTGCCATTCCGATGTCTAGCGGGGAACCCTACGAGCAGTACTTC.